This T cell receptor beta chain is from a study of STAT5B mutations in CD4+ large granular lymphocyte leukemia (dated by TCRdb to between 2022 and 2023). The study in broad terms: Among healthy controls, the CDR3 'QG' motif was associated with a particular HLA allele. The study compared the TCRbeta repertoires of patients with CD4+ T-cell large granular lymphocyte leukemia against the TCRbeta repertoires of healthy blood donors. Flow cytometry on FACSCanto II or FACSVerse showed that the purified fractions were more than 95% pure among lymphocytes.

As regards this clone: Its antigen is currently not known. No much larger clone exists at a distance of one base, and base qualities are not known.

Healthy controls were roughly 40 blood donors whose buffy coats came from the Finnish Red Cross blood service. All TCR-sequenced material derived from peripheral blood: patient blood samples and healthy donor buffy coats. Ficoll-Hypaque gradient centrifugation was used to isolate peripheral blood mononuclear cells. CD4+ cells were purified magnetically from the buffy coats of healthy controls. The Gentra Puregene Cell and Tissue kit was used for genomic DNA extraction, and quantification was performed on a Qubit 2.0 fluorometer. TCRbeta rearrangements were sequenced from genomic DNA using the immunoSEQ assay at survey resolution. The authors' pipeline ran thus. In the TCR sequencing data, the lowest productive clonotype frequency that could be detected was 2.59 x 10-5. Only productive TCRbeta rearrangements, defined as complete and in-frame sequences, were included in the analyses. The clonality of each sample was calculated as Simpson clonality in the immunoSEQ Analyzer version 3.0. Clones were binned by frequency as very rare, small, medium, large (1-20%) or hyperexpanded (>20%). Generation probabilities were estimated with OLGA 1.2.3, V-gene circos plots were made with VDJtools, specificities were looked up in VDJdb, and CDR3 motifs were identified with GLIPH. This is the immuneACCESS table as TCRdb keeps it, with only in-frame sequences that have V and J called. A part of the clones is gone; compared with another copy, unresolved V genes explain less than half, and the rest is unexplained. V, J and clone size were drawn from that table, and D and trimming were deduced from the DNA. The sample table lists 45,000 or so clones, approximately 86% of them with a count of one. The ten top clones hold less than 3% of the sample.

The paper as a whole reports these results and caveats: The data were not HLA-matched, and the higher clonality in CD4+ T-LGLL than in CD8+ T-LGLL could be due to the relatively small sample size. Compared with healthy CD4+ repertoires, CD4-sorted patient repertoires appeared more clonal, and this difference remained even after the putative leukemic clones were removed. Main leukemic clonotypes were private to each patient, although 25% to 30% of the main leukemic clonotypes were found at low frequency in the non-leukemic repertoires of other patients. Enrichment of TRBV06-family usage was observed among the top patient clones (8/27) relative to healthy controls (2/35).

According to the germline V gene, CDR1 reads SGHAT and CDR2 reads FQNNGV. The CDR3 has 14 amino acids, counting the end cysteine and phenylalanine. Only the CDR3 region is kept as DNA, spanning 42 bases read in frame from base 1. V is cut by 4 bases and J by 5 bases, and the space between the germline ends is 13 bases. Rearrangement joined TRBV11-2 to TRBJ2-3; the D gene is not confidently resolved. This receptor was taken from a human donor in good health. Sequenced sample: CD4+ T cells from blood buffy coats. The CDR3 corresponds to CASSSDISGDTQYF. The nucleotide sequence is given as TGTGCCAGCAGCTCTGACATCTCGGGAGATACGCAGTATTTT.